This entry lists 17 T cell receptor beta chains sequenced from one sample in a study of low-dose radiotherapy and immunotherapy resistance in tumors. Gene-specific TRAV and TRBV primers were used for first-strand cDNA, covering alpha and beta chains. Amplification, which lasted 20 to 25 PCR cycles, used a constant-region primer and V-primer adapter to amplify TCRs. TCRdb re-called the reads with MiXCR, one entry per CDR3 protein. This sample has roughly 100,000 distinct CDR3 sequences, with 20% found just once. The time point denotes: after trial treatment. Treatment of the sample: LDRT plus nivolumab, ipilimumab, low-dose cyclophosphamide and aspirin (RACIN trial). Material: PBMCs, obtained after low-dose radiotherapy plus immunotherapy. The receptors derive from a female donor with ovarian cancer.

In its sample, this clonotype was seen many times. The rearrangement uses TRBV5-1 and TRBJ1-2; D call uncertain. Trimming cost V 1 base and J 6 bases, with 13 bases left between them. This CDR3 region has 14 residues. CDR1 and CDR2 (germline): SGHRS, YFSETQ. The CDR3 is CASSLRKTGDGYTF. CDR3 in DNA: TGCGCCAGCAGCTTGAGAAAGACGGGAGATGGCTACACCTTC.

This clonotype was detected a few times. The chain is built from TRBV4-1 and TRBJ2-6, with D possibly being TRBD2 (5 bases). The CDR3 consists of 17 residues. The V gene's germline CDR1 is MGHRA and CDR2 YSYEKL. Trimming left V 0 bases short and J 4 bases short, with 13 bases between. CDR3: CASSQDWPGEGANVLTF. CDR3 nucleotide sequence: TGCGCCAGCAGCCAAGATTGGCCCGGGGAGGGGGCCAACGTCCTGACTTTC.

The gene calls are TRBV20-1 and TRBJ2-3, with D uncertain. Germline values: CDR1 DFQATT, CDR2 SNEGSKA (reference sequence). The germline V and J ends were trimmed by 3 bases and 6 bases, with 7 bases remaining between them. The CDR3 contains 11 residues. The CDR3 protein is CSARLGDTQYF. CDR3 bases: TGCAGTGCTAGGCTAGGGGATACGCAGTATTTT.

At least ten counts were recorded for this clonotype. The V gene is TRBV7-9, the J gene TRBJ1-2; D uncertain. The germline CDR1 and CDR2 sequences are SEHNR and FQNEAQ (reference sequence). V was shortened by 1 base and J by 5 bases, with 11 bases between the two germline ends. The length of the CDR3 is 14 residues. CDR3 nucleotides: TGTGCCAGCAGCTTAGATGGACGGAGGTATGGCTACACCTTC. Encoded protein: CASSLDGRRYGYTF.

This clonotype came up many times. The V gene is TRBV6-2 or TRBV6-3, the J gene TRBJ2-7; D uncertain. Trimming shortened V by 7 bases and J by 6 bases, and 19 bases separated the two germline ends. This CDR3 has 14 amino acids. The V gene's germline CDR1 is MNHEY and CDR2 SVGEGT. CDR3 in DNA: TGTGCCAGCACCCTTCGACTGTCCTCTCTCGAGCAGTACTTC. Amino acids: CASTLRLSSLEQYF.

The chain carries TRBV12-3 or TRBV12-4 and TRBJ1-1; TRBD1 might be the D (6 bases). The CDR3 extends over 12 amino acids. Trimming left V 6 bases short and J 7 bases short, with 12 bases between. The CDR3 DNA follows: TGTGCCAGCAGGTTAACAGGGTTTGAAGCTTTCTTT. Protein: CASRLTGFEAFF.

The table lists this clonotype with many counts. The genes are TRBV29-1 and TRBJ2-3, with 7 bases lining up with TRBD2. CDR1 and CDR2 (germline): SQVTM, ANQGSEA. The junction had 10 bases not matched to a gene; V was cut back by 1 base and J by 3 bases. The CDR3 length is 16 residues. CDR3 residues: CSVEGLAAMGTDTQYF. In DNA form, the CDR3 reads TGCAGCGTTGAAGGGCTAGCGGCCATGGGGACAGATACGCAGTATTTT.

Regarding this clonotype: A read error is the likely source, as a far larger clone sits one nucleotide away. The CDR3 bases are TGCAGCGTTGATCGGCTACAAGAGCCCCAGTACTTC. It encodes CSVDRLQEPQYF. The J gene is TRBJ2-7, the V gene TRBV29-1, with no clear D. Germline loops: CDR1 SQVTM, CDR2 ANQGSEA. V shed 3 bases and J shed 10 bases, with 16 bases lying between them. The CDR3 contains 12 residues.

This clonotype was seen many times. Here the CDR3 DNA reads TGCAGTGCTAGAGCGGGGCGGGGCGTCCGGGATACGCAGTATTTT. Its protein is CSARAGRGVRDTQYF. The rearrangement uses TRBV20-1 and TRBJ2-3, with D possibly matching TRBD2 (6 bases). The CDR3 totals 15 residues. The V gene lost 1 base and the J gene lost 6 bases, with 17 bases spanning the gap. From germline, CDR1 is DFQATT and CDR2 SNEGSKA (reference sequence).

Ten or more counts support this clonotype. The genes are TRBV28 and TRBJ2-3; TRBD2 might be the D (7 bases). Germline-derived CDR1 and CDR2 are MDHEN and SYDVKM. The CDR3 runs 17 residues. V lost 2 bases and J 6 bases, leaving 21 bases between the germline ends. CDR3 loop: CASSLGSSGGAFDTQYF. In DNA form, the CDR3 reads TGTGCCAGCAGTTTAGGTTCCTCGGGGGGCGCCTTCGATACGCAGTATTTT.

This clonotype was detected ten times or more. This chain uses TRBV7-6 with TRBJ2-7; 8 bases match TRBD1. This CDR3 region has 16 residues. The V and J ends lost 1 base and 2 bases, in that order; junction bases with no gene match: 7. From germline, CDR1 is SGHVS and CDR2 FNYEAQ. This CDR3 reads CASSLVSGQGPYEQYF. The CDR3 DNA is TGTGCCAGCAGCTTAGTATCAGGACAGGGTCCCTACGAGCAGTACTTC.

This clonotype was counted at least ten times. This sequence joins TRBV4-2 and TRBJ1-1; 8 bases map to TRBD1. CDR1 and CDR2 from the germline V gene are LGHNA and YNFKEQ. The CDR3 length is 16 residues. The trim removed 6 bases at V and 0 bases at J, leaving 9 bases unmatched. CDR3 bases: TGTGCCAGCAGTTCCACAGGGGGGGATTTGAACACTGAAGCTTTCTTT. Its translation: CASSSTGGDLNTEAFF.

This clonotype was detected only a few times. This sequence joins TRBV5-4 and TRBJ2-5; D may be TRBD2 (6 bases). The CDR3 is 13 amino acids. Germline CDR1 is SGHNT and CDR2 is YYREEE (reference sequence). The DNA for the CDR3 is TGTGCGTACAAGGCGGGAACACGAGAGACCCAGTACTTC. Translating it yields CAYKAGTRETQYF.

This clonotype was recorded many times. This chain joins TRBV21-1 and TRBJ1-1; the D call TRBD1 from the table was never checked on the DNA. TRBV21-1 is classified as a pseudogene. The CDR3 totals 19 residues. The CDR3 here is CASSKEIQPGQPRNTEAFF. The CDR3, as DNA: TGTGCCAGCAGCAAAGAAATCCAACCGGGACAGCCGCGGAACACTGAAGCTTTCTTT.

There are a few counts of this clonotype. A read error is the likely source, as a far larger clone sits one nucleotide away. The genes are TRBV12-3 or TRBV12-4 and TRBJ2-3; 10 bases match TRBD2. This CDR3 is 15 amino acids long. The ends lost 5 bases at V and 4 bases at J; junction bases unmatched: 6. The CDR3 DNA reads TGTGCCAGCAGTGATTCAGCGGGAGGGCCAGATACGCAGTATTTT. The encoded protein is CASSDSAGGPDTQYF.

This clonotype was picked up many times. V and J are TRBV29-1 and TRBJ2-1, with D tentatively TRBD1 (6 bases). Deletions cut 7 bases from V and 8 bases from J, with 15 bases between. This CDR3 spans 12 amino acids. Germline V lookup: CDR1 SQVTM, CDR2 ANQGSEA. The CDR3 bases are TGCAGCGATACAGGGTTCGGGGATGAGCAGTTCTTC. Protein sequence: CSDTGFGDEQFF.

This clonotype has at least ten counts. The chain is built from TRBV19 and TRBJ2-3; TRBD1 or TRBD2 may be the D gene (5 bases each). The CDR3 runs 14 residues. In germline, CDR1 is LNHDA, CDR2 SQIVND (reference sequence). V was cut by 5 bases and J by 4 bases, with 13 bases left in between. The CDR3 coding sequence is TGTGCCAGTAGTCCCTGGGACCAGGCAGATACGCAGTATTTT. It encodes CASSPWDQADTQYF.